This T cell receptor (beta chain) was sequenced during a study of molecular identifiers for immune sequencing clone quantification. Across the study: Replicates split RNA from approximately 22,000 or 94,000 naive CD8 cells five ways, and the researchers sequenced four portions. Study results and caveats: With a barcode shared among identical TCR molecules, highly expanded clone sizes could be underestimated.

This clonotype occurred many times. What it binds is unknown. This CDR3 has 14 residues. The V end was cut by 3 bases, the J end by 7 bases, with 15 bases between. Previously described methods with listed TCR primers produced the bulk TCR libraries. Each CDR3 protein gets one entry after TCRdb re-called the PCR reads with MiXCR. The repertoire includes about 68,000 distinct CDR3 sequences, about a sixth of them detected once, and over 1.3% sits in the top ten. CD8+CD4-CCR7+CD45RA+ cells were sorted as naive CD8 T cells. The sequence was obtained from a human donor in good health. Some libraries in this study had Jurkat cell RNA spiked in. The chain couples TRBV23-1 to TRBJ2-5, with D unclear. TRBV23-1 counts as an open reading frame of uncertain function. The specimen sequenced was naive CD8+ T cells from blood, with Jurkat cell RNA spiked in. Specified subset: FACS-sorted CD8+CD4-CCR7+CD45RA+ naive T cells. CDR3 DNA sequence: TGCGCCAGCAGTCAGGGGATGGTTTATGTGACCCAGTACTTC. It translates to CASSQGMVYVTQYF.